This TCR beta chain was recorded in a study of cytomegalovirus exposure and HLA in healthy donors. This CDR3 comprises 16 residues. Trimming left V 0 bases short and J 4 bases short, with 13 bases between. Germline assignment: CDR1 MRHNA and CDR2 SNTAGT. 13 Jbeta primers and 60 Vbeta primers were used for the PCR. Here immunoSEQ multiplex PCR was the method, and the copy in TCRdb shows in-frame clones only, minus some. The repertoire holds some 200,000 clones, with over 65% as singletons. The chain employs TRBV6-4 and TRBJ2-1, with a possible D match to TRBD2 (6 bases). The sequencing sample was made of PBMCs. This clonotype was obtained from a woman in her 30s in good health and CMV-seronegative. CDR3 residues: CASSDSNSGDYNEQFF. The CDR3 bases are TGTGCCAGCAGTGACTCGAATAGCGGAGATTACAATGAGCAGTTCTTC.